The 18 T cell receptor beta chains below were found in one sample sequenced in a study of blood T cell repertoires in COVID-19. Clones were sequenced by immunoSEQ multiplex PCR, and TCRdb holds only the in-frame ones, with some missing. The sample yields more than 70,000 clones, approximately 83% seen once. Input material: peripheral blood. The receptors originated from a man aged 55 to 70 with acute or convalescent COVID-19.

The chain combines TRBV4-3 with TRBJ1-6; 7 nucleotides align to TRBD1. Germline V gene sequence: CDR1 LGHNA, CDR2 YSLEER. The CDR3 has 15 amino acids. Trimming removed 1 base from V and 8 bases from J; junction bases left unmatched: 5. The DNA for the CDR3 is TGCGCCAGCAGCCAAGTTTACAGGGGTGATTCACCCCTCCACTTT. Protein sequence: CASSQVYRGDSPLHF.

CDR3 in amino acids: CAISESTGSGANVLTF. In DNA form, the CDR3 reads TGTGCCATCAGTGAGTCGACCGGGTCTGGGGCCAACGTCCTGACTTTC. The rearrangement uses TRBV10-3 and TRBJ2-6, with D hard to call. Germline V lookup: CDR1 ENHRY, CDR2 SYGVKD. Trimming took off 0 bases at V and 1 base at J, with 7 bases between the two ends. This CDR3 contains 16 residues.

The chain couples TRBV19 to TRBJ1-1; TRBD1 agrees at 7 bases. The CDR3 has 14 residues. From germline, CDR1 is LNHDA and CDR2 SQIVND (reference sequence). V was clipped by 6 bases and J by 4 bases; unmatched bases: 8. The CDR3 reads CASRTDREVTEAFF. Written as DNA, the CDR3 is TGTGCCAGTAGGACCGACAGGGAGGTCACTGAAGCTTTCTTT.

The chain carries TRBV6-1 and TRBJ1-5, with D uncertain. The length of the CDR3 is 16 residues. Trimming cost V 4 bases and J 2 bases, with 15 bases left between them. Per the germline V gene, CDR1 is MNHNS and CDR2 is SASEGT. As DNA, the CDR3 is TGTGCCAGCAGTGGAGGTGGAAGTGAGGGCAATCAGCCCCAGCATTTT. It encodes CASSGGGSEGNQPQHF.

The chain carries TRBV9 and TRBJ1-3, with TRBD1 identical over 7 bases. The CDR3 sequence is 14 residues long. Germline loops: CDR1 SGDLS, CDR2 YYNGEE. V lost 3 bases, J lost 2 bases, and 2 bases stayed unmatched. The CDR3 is CASSATGAGNTIYF. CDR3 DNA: TGTGCCAGCAGCGCAACAGGGGCTGGAAACACCATATATTTT.

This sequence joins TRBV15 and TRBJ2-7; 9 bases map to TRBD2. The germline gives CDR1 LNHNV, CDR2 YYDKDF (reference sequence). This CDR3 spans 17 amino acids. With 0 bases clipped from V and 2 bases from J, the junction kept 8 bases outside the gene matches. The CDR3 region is CATSRDPRLAGTYEQYF. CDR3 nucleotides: TGTGCCACCAGCAGAGATCCGCGGCTAGCGGGAACCTACGAGCAGTACTTC.

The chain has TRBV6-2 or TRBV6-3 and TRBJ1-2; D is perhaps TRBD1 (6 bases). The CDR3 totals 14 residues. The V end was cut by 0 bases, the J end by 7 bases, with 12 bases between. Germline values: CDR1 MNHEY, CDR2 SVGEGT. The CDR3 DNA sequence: TGTGCCAGCAGTTACTCCGGGCGGGGGCTTGGCTACACCTTC. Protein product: CASSYSGRGLGYTF.

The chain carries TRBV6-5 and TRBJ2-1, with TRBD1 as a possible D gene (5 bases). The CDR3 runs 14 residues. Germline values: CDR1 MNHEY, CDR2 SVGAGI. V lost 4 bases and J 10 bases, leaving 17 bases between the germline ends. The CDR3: CASSFSIRRQEQFF. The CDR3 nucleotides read TGTGCCAGCAGTTTCTCAATAAGACGACAGGAGCAGTTCTTC.

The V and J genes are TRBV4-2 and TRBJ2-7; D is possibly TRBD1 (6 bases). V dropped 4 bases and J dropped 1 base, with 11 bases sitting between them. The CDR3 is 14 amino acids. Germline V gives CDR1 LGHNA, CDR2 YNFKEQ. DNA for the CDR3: TGTGCCAGCAGCCTTGGACAGCCTTCCTACGAGCAGTACTTC. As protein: CASSLGQPSYEQYF.

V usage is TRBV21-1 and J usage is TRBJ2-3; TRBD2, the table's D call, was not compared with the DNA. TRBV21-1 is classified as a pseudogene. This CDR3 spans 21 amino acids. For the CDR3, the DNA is TGTGCCAGCAGCATCGGGGCACAGATCCGACGGCGGGGGGTAAGCACAGATACGCAGTATTTT. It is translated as CASSIGAQIRRRGVSTDTQYF.

The CDR3 region is CASSTTAGHSNQPQHF. The CDR3 region has the DNA TGTGCCAGTAGTACCACGGCGGGTCATAGCAATCAGCCCCAGCATTTT. V usage is TRBV19 and J usage is TRBJ1-5; D ambiguous. This CDR3 has 16 residues. V lost 4 bases, J lost 0 bases, and 13 bases lay in between. CDR1 LNHDA and CDR2 SQIVND come from the germline V gene (reference sequence).

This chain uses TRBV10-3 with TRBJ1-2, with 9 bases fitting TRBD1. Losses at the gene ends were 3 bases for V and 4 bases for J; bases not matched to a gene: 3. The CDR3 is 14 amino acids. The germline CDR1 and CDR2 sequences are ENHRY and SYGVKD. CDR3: CAISDNRGPYGYTF. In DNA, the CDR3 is TGTGCCATCAGTGATAACAGGGGGCCCTATGGCTACACCTTC.

CDR3 nucleotide sequence: TGTGCCAGCAGCCAACCCAGCGGGGGTTCCTACGAGCAGTACTTC. This codes for CASSQPSGGSYEQYF. The J gene is TRBJ2-7, the V gene TRBV4-2, with 8 positions matching TRBD2. The J segment lost 1 base and the V segment lost 2 bases, leaving 4 bases of the junction unmatched. The CDR3 runs to 15 residues. From germline, CDR1 is LGHNA and CDR2 YNFKEQ.

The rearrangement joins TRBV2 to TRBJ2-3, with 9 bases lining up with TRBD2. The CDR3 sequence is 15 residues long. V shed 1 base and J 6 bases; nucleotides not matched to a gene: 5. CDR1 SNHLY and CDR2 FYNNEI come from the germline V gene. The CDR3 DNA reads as TGTGCCAGCAGTGAAGGTAGCGGGAGAGGCGATACGCAGTATTTT. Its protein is CASSEGSGRGDTQYF.

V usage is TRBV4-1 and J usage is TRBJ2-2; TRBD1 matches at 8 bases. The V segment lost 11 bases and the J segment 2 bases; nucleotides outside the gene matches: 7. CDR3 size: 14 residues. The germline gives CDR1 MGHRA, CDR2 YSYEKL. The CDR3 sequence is CAARTGINTGELFF. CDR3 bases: TGCGCCGCCCGGACAGGGATTAACACCGGGGAGCTGTTTTTT.

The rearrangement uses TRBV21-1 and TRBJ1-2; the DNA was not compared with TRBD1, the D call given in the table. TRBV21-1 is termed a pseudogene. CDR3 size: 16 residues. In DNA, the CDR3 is TGTGCCAGCAGCAAAGAATACCGGGACAGGGCACACGGCTACACCTTC. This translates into CASSKEYRDRAHGYTF.

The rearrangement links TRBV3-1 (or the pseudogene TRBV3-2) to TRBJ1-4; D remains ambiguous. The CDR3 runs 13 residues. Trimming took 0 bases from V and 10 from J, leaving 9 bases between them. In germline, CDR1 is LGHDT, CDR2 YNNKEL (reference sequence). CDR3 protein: CASSQDRRGKLFF. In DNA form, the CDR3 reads TGTGCCAGCAGCCAAGATCGTCGAGGAAAACTGTTTTTT.

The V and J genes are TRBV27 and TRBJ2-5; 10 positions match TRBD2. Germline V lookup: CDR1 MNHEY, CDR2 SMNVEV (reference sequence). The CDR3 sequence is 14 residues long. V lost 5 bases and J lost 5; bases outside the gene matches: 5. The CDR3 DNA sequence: TGTGCCAGCAGTCCAGCGGGGGGGCGGGAGACCCAGTACTTC. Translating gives CASSPAGGRETQYF.